A single T cell receptor beta chain is shown here with its context. Antigen specificity is unknown. The entry originates in a study of identical twins. Findings and limits, study-wide: Invariant MAIT and iNKT cells could partly confound zero-insertion analyses.

TCRdb passed the 5' RACE reads through MiXCR, listing each CDR3 protein once. The data contain 520,000 or so distinct CDR3 sequences, roughly a fifth of them singletons. The CDR3 runs 17 residues. J lost 4 bases, V lost 4 bases, and 14 bases had no gene match. Germline CDR1 is SGHAT and CDR2 is FQNNGV. Separately, the same data were catalogued under a study of T cells expressing NK-cell markers.

This TCR was sampled from a woman between 18 and 29 years old in good health. The V gene is TRBV11-2, the J gene TRBJ1-2; TRBD1 aligns across 8 bases. The sample comprised CD4+ T cells sorted from blood. In DNA, the CDR3 is TGTGCCAGCAGCTCCCCCGACAGGGGCCCTACCCGCTATGGCTACACCTTC. This gives the protein CASSSPDRGPTRYGYTF.